This T cell receptor beta chain was retrieved from a study of T cells in Graves' hyperthyroidism and ophthalmopathy. Researchers amplified the TCR beta CDR3 regions from RNA transcripts. The TCR CDR3 was amplified in a first-round RT-PCR using the HTBI primer set. TCRdb re-analysed the multiplex PCR reads in MiXCR, keeping a single row per CDR3 protein. The table lists roughly 510,000 distinct CDR3 sequences, 46% of them singletons. The sequenced material came from peripheral blood or thyroid tissue (not recorded which). The receptor was isolated from an adult woman with Graves' disease, either hyperthyroidism or ophthalmopathy (not recorded which).

The CDR3 DNA reads TGTGCCAGCAGTTACTCGAGACCGTTAACAGGCAGTATCACTGAAGCTTTCTTT. Encoded protein: CASSYSRPLTGSITEAFF. The chain carries TRBV6-6 and TRBJ1-1, with D possibly matching TRBD1 (5 bases). The CDR3 runs to 18 residues. Trimming pared 0 bases from V and 4 bases from J, leaving 21 bases between. Germline V gene sequence: CDR1 MNHNY, CDR2 SVGAGI (reference sequence).